The T cell receptor (beta chain) described here comes from a study of identical twins (dated by TCRdb to the mid-2010s). Background for the entire study: To test whether fetal clonotypes persist, the study used deep sequencing on TCR alpha and beta repertoires from monozygotic twins, unrelated adults of various ages, and cord blood. To rule out contamination, replicate twin experiments were performed at different times with different library preparation protocols. The paper as a whole reports these results and caveats: Invariant T cells such as MAIT and iNKT could partly confound zero-insertion analyses, although diverse VJ usage argued against such confounding for most clonotypes. Excess twin sharing in beta out-of-frame sequences was weaker because fewer shared sequences lowered the signal-to-noise ratio. Compared with coincidental sharing between unrelated individuals, an excess of low generation-probability sequences was observed among out-of-frame TCR alpha sequences shared between twins. Abundant cord blood beta clonotypes carried fewer insertions; young adult naive repertoires showed a weaker similar trend, while memory repertoires showed none. Because the same donors could not be followed over many years, the conclusions depended on cross-sectional statistical analysis. Out-of-frame TCR alpha sharing in monozygotic twins was systematically underestimated by recombination models, whereas sharing between unrelated individuals was in agreement with the recombination models.

For this clonotype: This clone's antigen is unknown. Base qualities were left out, and no much larger clone turns up one base away.

CDR1 and CDR2 were assigned from the germline V gene (reference sequence) as SEHNR and FQNEAQ. Deletion took 1 base off V and 6 bases off J, with a span of 14 bases between the germline ends. The CDR3 contains 15 residues, cysteine and phenylalanine counted. The DNA shown is the 45-base CDR3, in frame from base 1. The library was made by 5' RACE. The data were produced on an Illumina HiSeq 2000. Template switching added a universal primer binding site, and the final cDNA carried a unique molecular identifier that allowed TCR cDNA molecules to be counted accurately. Specific primers in the conserved constant-segment region were used to synthesize first-strand cDNA for TCR alpha and beta chains. Each cDNA library was double barcoded, with a SMART-Mk sample barcode plus Illumina barcodes, to control for contamination. TruSeq adapter sequences and Illumina sample barcodes were added in two successive PCR steps. The Illumina HiSeq platform was used with custom primers to sequence TCR alpha and beta cDNA libraries. The authors processed their data as follows. Unique molecular identifiers were extracted from raw reads with MiGEC, and CDR3 positions were determined with MiXCR. Recombination models were inferred per individual with the repgenHMM and IGoR tools using an EM algorithm. The tcR package in R was used for shared clonotype analysis, with sharing normalized by the product of cloneset sizes. To study raw recombination without the effects of thymic and clonal selection, out-of-frame nonproductive sequences were analyzed. In TCRdb, the public reads were trimmed at Q25 with fastp and aligned with MiXCR, with productive beta chains retained. One record per CDR3 amino acid sequence lists the most common genes and DNA. What appears here as the V and J calls and clone size reflects TCRdb's work, not the paper's. The sample records 690,000 or so distinct CDR3 sequences, 6% to 6.5% of which are singletons. 1.5% to 2% of the sample is in the top ten clones.

All donors were healthy Caucasians. The researchers also sequenced three unrelated adults who were not twins: a male aged 18 to 30, a male aged 50 to 59, and a female aged 50 to 59. Using Miltenyi CD45RO+ enrichment and human naive T-cell isolation kits, memory (CD45RO+) and naive T cells were isolated from PBMC. Input material: naive T cells sorted from blood. The sample's cell subset or site label, in plain terms: cells isolated with a human naive T-cell isolation kit. The chain links TRBV7-9 with TRBJ2-3; there is no confident call for the D gene. The clonotype comes from a man between 18 and 29 years old in good health. The CDR3 loop reads CASSLVGKPRDTQYF. The sequenced DNA: TGTGCCAGCAGCTTAGTGGGGAAGCCGCGGGATACGCAGTATTTT. The CDR3, completed at both ends by the reference TRBV7-9 and TRBJ2-3 genes, gives the full variable domain DTGVSQNPRHKITKRGQNVTFRCDPISEHNRLYWYRQTLGQGPEFLTYFQNEAQLEKSRLLSDRFSAERPKGSFSTLEIQRTEQGDSAMYLCASSLVGKPRDTQYFGPGTRLTVL.